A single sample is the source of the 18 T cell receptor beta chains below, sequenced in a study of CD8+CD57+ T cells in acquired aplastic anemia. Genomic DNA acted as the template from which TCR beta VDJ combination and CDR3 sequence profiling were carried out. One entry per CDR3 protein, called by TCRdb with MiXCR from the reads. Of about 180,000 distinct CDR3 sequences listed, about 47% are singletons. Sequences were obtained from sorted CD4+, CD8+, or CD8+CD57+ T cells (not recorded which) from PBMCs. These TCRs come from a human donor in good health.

The CDR3 DNA is TGTGCCAGCACCTTGACCAGGGACACAGATACGCAGTATTTT. Translation: CASTLTRDTDTQYF. This sequence joins TRBV2 and TRBJ2-3, with a weak D call TRBD1 (5 bases). Germline V lookup: CDR1 SNHLY, CDR2 FYNNEI. The CDR3 is 14 residues long. V shed 7 bases and J shed 2 bases, with 13 bases lying between them. The whole variable domain, filled in from reference TRBV2 and TRBJ2-3, reads EPEVTQTPSHQVTQMGQEVILRCVPISNHLYFYWYRQILGQKVEFLVSFYNNEISEKSEIFDDQFSVERPDGSNFTLKIRSTKLEDSAMYFCASTLTRDTDTQYFGPGTRLTVL.

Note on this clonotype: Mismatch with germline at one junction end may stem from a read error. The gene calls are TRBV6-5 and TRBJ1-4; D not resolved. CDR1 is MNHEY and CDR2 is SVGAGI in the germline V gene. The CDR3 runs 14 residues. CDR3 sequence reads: CASKAGATNEKLFF. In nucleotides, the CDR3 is TGTGCCAGCAAAGCAGGCGCAACCAATGAAAAACTGTTTTTT.

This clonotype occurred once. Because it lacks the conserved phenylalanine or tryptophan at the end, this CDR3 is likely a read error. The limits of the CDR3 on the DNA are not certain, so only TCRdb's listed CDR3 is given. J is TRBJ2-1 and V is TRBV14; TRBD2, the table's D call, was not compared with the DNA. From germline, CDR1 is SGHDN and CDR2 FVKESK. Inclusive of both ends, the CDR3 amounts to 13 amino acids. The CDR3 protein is CASSQGPGLVIFS.

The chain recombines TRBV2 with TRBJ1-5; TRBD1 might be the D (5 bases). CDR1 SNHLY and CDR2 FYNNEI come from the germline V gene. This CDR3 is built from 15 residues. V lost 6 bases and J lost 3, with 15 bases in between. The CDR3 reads CASSLGRGDNQPQHF. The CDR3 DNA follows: TGTGCCAGCAGCCTGGGTAGGGGAGACAATCAGCCCCAGCATTTT.

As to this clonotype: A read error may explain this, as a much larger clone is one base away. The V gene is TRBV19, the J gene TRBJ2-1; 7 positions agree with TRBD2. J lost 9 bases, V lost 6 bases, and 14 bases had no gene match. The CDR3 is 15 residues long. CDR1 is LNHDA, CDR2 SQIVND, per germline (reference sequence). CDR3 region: CASSPLGGGLGEQFF. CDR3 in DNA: TGTGCCAGTAGCCCGCTTGGCGGGGGTTTGGGTGAGCAGTTCTTC.

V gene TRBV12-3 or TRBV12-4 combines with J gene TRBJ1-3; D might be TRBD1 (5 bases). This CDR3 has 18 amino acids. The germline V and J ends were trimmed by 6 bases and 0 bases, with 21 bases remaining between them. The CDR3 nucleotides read TGTGCCAGCAGCCTGAGGGACGGACCAACCGGCTCTGGAAACACCATATATTTT. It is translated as CASSLRDGPTGSGNTIYF.

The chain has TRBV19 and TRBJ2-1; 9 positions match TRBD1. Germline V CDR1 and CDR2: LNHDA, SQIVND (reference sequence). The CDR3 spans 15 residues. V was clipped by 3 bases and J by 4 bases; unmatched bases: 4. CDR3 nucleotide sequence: TGTGCCAGTAGTATCGGGACAGGGACGTACAATGAGCAGTTCTTC. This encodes CASSIGTGTYNEQFF.

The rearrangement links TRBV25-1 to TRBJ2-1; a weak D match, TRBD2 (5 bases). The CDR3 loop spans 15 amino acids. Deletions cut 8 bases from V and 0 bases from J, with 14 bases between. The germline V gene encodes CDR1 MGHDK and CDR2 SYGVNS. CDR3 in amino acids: CASEGSESSYNEQFF. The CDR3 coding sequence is TGTGCCAGCGAGGGATCGGAGAGCTCCTACAATGAGCAGTTCTTC.

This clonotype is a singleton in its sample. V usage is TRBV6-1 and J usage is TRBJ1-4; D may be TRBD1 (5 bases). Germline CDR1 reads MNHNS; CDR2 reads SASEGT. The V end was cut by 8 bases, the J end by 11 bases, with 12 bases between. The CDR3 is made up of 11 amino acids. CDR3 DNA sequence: TGTGCCAGCCTGAGCGAGGGGAAACTGTTTTTT. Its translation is CASLSEGKLFF.

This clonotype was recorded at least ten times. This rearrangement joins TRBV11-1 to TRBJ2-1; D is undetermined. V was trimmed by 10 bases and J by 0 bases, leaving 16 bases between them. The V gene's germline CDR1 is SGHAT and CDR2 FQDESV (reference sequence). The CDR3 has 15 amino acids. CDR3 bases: TGTGCCACACGAAGGGCGACGCTCTCCTACAATGAGCAGTTCTTC. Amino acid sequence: CATRRATLSYNEQFF.

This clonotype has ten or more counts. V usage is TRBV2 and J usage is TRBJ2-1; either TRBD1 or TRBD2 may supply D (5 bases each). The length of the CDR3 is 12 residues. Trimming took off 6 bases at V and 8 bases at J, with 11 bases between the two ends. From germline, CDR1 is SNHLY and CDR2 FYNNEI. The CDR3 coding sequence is TGTGCCAGCAGCCTGCAGGGACATGAGCAGTTCTTC. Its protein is CASSLQGHEQFF.

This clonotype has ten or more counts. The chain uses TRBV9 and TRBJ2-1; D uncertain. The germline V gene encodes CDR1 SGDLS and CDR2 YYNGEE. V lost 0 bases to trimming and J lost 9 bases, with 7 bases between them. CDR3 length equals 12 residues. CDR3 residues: CASSVADTEQFF. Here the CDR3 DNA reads TGTGCCAGCAGCGTAGCTGATACTGAGCAGTTCTTC.

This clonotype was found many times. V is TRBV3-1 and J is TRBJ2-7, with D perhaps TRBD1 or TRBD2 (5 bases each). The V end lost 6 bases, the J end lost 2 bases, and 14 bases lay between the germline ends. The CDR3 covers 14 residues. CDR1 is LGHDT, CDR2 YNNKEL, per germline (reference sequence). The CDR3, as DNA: TGTGCCAGCAGATGGGGACCCATCGCCTACGAGCAGTACTTC. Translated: CASRWGPIAYEQYF.

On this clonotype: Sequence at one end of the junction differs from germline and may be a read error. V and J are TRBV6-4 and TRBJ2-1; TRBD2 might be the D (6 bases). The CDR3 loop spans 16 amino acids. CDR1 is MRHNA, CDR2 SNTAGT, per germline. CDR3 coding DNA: TGTGCCAGCCGGGACGGAGGGGTAGGGTCCTACAATGAGCAGCTCTTC. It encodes CASRDGGVGSYNEQLF.

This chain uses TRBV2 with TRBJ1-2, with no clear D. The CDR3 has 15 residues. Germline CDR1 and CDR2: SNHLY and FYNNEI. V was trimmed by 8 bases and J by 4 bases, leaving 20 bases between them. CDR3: CASSPEGNSPYGYTF. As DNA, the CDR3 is TGTGCCAGCTCACCAGAAGGGAACAGCCCCTATGGCTACACCTTC. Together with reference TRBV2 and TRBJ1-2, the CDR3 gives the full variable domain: EPEVTQTPSHQVTQMGQEVILRCVPISNHLYFYWYRQILGQKVEFLVSFYNNEISEKSEIFDDQFSVERPDGSNFTLKIRSTKLEDSAMYFCASSPEGNSPYGYTFGSGTRLTVV.

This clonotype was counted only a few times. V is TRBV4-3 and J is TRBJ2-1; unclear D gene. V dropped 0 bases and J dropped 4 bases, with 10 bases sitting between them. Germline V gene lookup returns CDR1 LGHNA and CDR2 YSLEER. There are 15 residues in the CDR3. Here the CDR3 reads CASSQEPGPYNEQFF. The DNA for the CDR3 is TGCGCCAGCAGCCAAGAGCCAGGCCCATACAATGAGCAGTTCTTC.

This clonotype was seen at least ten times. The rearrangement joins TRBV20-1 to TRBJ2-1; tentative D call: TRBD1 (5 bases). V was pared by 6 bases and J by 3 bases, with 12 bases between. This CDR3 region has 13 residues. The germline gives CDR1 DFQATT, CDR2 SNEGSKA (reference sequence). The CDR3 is CSASRALYNEQFF. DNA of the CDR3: TGCAGTGCGTCCAGGGCCCTCTACAATGAGCAGTTCTTC.

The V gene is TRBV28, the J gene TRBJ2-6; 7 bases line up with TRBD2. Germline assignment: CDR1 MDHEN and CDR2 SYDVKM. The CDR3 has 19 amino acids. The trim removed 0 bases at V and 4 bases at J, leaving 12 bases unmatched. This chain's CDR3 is CASSLWRASGSTGANVLTF. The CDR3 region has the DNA TGTGCCAGCAGTTTATGGAGGGCTAGCGGCAGTACCGGGGCCAACGTCCTGACTTTC.